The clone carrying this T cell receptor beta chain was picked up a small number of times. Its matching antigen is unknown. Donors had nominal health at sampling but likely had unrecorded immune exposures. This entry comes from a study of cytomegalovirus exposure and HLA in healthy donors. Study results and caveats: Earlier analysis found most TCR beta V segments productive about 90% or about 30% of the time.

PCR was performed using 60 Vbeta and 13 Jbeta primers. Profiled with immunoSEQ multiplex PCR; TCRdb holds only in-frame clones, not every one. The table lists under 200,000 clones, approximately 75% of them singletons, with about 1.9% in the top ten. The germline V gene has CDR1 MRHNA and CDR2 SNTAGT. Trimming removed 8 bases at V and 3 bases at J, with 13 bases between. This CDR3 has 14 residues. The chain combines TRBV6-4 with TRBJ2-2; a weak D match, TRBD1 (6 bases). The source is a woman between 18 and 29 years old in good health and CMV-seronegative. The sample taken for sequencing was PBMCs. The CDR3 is CASAAQGDTGELFF. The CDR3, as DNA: TGTGCCAGCGCGGCACAGGGAGACACCGGGGAGCTGTTTTTT.